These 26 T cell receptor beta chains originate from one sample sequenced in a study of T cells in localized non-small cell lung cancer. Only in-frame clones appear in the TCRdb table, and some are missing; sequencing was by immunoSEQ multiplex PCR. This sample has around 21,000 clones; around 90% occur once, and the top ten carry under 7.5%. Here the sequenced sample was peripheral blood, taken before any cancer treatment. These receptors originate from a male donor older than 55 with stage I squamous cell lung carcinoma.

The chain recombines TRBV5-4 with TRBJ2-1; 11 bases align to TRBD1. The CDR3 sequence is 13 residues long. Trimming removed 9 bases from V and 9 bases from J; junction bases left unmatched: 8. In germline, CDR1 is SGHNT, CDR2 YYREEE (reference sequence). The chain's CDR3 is CATSDRGLGEQFF. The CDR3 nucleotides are TGTGCCACTTCGGACAGGGGGCTCGGTGAGCAGTTCTTC.

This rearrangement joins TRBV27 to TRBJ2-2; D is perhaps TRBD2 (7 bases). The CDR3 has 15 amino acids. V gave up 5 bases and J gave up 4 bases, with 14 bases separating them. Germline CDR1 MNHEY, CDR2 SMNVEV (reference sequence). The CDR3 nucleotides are TGTGCCAGCAGTCCCCGGGGAGGGGGCACCGGGGAGCTGTTTTTT. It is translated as CASSPRGGGTGELFF.

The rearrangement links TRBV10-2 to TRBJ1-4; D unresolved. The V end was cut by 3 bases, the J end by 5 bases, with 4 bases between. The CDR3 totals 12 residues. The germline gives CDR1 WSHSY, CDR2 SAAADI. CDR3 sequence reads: CASSEGNEKLFF. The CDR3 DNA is TGCGCCAGCAGTGAAGGGAATGAAAAACTGTTTTTT.

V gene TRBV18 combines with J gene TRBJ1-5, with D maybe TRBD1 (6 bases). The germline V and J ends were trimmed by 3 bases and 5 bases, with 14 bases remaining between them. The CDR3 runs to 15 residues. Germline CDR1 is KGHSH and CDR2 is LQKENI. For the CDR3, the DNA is TGTGCCAGCTCACCTCCCGGGGGCAGAGATCAGCCCCAGCATTTT. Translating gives CASSPPGGRDQPQHF. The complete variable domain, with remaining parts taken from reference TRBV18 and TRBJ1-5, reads NAGVMQNPRHLVRRRGQEARLRCSPMKGHSHVYWYRQLPEEGLKFMVYLQKENIIDESGMPKERFSAEFPKEGPSILRIQQVVRGDSAAYFCASSPPGGRDQPQHFGDGTRLSIL.

The CDR3 sequence: CASSYRAEQYF. In DNA, the CDR3 is TGTGCCAGCAGTTACAGGGCCGAGCAGTACTTC. This sequence joins TRBV28 and TRBJ2-7; D possibly corresponds to TRBD1 (6 bases). V was shortened by 4 bases and J by 6 bases, with 7 bases between the two germline ends. CDR3 length: 11 residues. Germline CDR1 and CDR2: MDHEN and SYDVKM.

The DNA for the CDR3 is TGTGCCAGCACCTCATTCGACGACAGGGAAAGATGGAACTCCTACGAGCAGTACTTC. This gives the protein CASTSFDDRERWNSYEQYF. The chain combines TRBV28 with TRBJ2-7, with 7 bases identical to TRBD1. Germline CDR1 reads MDHEN; CDR2 reads SYDVKM. V was clipped by 7 bases and J by 0 bases; unmatched bases: 21. The CDR3 runs 19 residues.

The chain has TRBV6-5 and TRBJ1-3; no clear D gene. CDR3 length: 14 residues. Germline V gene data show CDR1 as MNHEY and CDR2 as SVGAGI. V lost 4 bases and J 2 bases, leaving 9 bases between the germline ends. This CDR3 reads CASSSSDAGNTIYF. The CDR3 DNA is TGTGCCAGCAGTTCCTCAGATGCTGGAAACACCATATATTTT.

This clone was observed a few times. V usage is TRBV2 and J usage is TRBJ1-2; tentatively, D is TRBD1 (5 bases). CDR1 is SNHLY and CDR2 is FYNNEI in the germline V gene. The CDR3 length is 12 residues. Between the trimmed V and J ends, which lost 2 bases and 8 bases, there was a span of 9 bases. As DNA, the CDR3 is TGTGCCAGCAGTGAACAGGGAGAAGGCTACACCTTC. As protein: CASSEQGEGYTF.

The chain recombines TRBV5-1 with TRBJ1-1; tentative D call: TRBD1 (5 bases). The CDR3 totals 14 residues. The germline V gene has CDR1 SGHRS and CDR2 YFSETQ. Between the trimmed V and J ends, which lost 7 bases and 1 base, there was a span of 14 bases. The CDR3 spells CASSRDGQNTEAFF. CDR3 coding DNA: TGCGCCAGCTCCCGGGACGGGCAGAACACTGAAGCTTTCTTT.

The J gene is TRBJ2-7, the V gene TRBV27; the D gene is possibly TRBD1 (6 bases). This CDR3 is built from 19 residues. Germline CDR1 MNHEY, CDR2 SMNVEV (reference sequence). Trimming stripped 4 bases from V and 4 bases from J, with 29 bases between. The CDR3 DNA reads TGTGCCAGCAGTTCGCACCCAAACTTCAGGGGCCCTGTCTCTTACGAGCAGTACTTC. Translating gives CASSSHPNFRGPVSYEQYF.

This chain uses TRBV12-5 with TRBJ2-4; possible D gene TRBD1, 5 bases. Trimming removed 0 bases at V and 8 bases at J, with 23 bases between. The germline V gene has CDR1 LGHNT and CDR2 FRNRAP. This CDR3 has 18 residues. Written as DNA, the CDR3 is TGTGCTAGTGGTTTGGTAATCATGACAGAATCTCCAAGAGACATTCAGTACTTC. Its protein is CASGLVIMTESPRDIQYF.

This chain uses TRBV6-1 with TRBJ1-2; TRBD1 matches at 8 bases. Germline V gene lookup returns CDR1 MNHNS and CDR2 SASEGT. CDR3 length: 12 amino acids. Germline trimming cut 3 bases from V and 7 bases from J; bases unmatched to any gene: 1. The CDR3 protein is CASSEQGAGYTF. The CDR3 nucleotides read TGTGCCAGCAGTGAGCAGGGGGCTGGCTACACCTTC.

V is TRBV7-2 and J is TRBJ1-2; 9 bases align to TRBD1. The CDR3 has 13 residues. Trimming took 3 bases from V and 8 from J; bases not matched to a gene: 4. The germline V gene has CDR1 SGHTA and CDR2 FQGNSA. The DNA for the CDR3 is TGTGCCAGCAGCTTTTGGACAGGGGACGGCTACACCTTC. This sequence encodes CASSFWTGDGYTF.

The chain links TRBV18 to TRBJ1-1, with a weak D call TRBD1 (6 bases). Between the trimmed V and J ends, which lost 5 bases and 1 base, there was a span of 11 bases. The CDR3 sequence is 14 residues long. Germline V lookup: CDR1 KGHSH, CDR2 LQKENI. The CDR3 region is CASSKGHSNTEAFF. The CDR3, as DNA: TGTGCCAGCTCAAAGGGACACTCGAACACTGAAGCTTTCTTT.

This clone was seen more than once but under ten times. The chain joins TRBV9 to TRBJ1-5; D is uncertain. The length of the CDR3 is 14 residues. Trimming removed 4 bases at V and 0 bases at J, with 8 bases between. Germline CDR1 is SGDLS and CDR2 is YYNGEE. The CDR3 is CASSLTYSNQPQHF. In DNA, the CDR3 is TGTGCCAGCAGCTTGACATATAGCAATCAGCCCCAGCATTTT.

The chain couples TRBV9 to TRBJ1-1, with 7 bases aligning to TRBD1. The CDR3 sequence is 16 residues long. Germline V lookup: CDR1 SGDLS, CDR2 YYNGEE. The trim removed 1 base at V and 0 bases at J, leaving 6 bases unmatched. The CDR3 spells CASSVTPGGLNTEAFF. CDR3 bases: TGTGCCAGCAGCGTAACCCCAGGGGGATTGAACACTGAAGCTTTCTTT.

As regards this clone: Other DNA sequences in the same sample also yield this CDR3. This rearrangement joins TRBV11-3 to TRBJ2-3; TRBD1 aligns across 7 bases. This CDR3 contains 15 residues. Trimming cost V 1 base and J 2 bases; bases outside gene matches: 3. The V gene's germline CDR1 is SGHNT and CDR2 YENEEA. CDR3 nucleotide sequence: TGTGCCAGCAGCTTAGGGACAGGCTTCACAGATACGCAGTATTTT. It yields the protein CASSLGTGFTDTQYF.

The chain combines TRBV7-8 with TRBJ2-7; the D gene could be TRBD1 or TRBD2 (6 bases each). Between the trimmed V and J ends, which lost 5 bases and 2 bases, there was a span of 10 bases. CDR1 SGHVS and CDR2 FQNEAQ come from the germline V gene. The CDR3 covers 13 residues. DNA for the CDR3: TGTGCCAGCAGCCCGGGGGCCACCTACGAGCAGTACTTC. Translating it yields CASSPGATYEQYF. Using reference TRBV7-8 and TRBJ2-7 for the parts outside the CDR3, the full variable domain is GAGVSQSPRYKVAKRGQDVALRCDPISGHVSLFWYQQALGQGPEFLTYFQNEAQLDKSGLPSDRFFAERPEGSVSTLKIQRTQQEDSAVYLCASSPGATYEQYFGPGTRLTVT.

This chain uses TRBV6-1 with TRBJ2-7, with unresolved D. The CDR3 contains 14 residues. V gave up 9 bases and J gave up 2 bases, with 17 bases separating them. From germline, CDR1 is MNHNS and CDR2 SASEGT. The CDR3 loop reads CASGTDRAAYEQYF. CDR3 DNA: TGTGCCAGTGGCACGGATCGGGCGGCCTACGAGCAGTACTTC.

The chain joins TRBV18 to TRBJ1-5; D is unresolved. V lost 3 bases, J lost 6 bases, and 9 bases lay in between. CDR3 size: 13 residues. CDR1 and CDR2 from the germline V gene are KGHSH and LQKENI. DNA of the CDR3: TGTGCCAGCTCACCTTTGATCGGTCAGCCCCAGCATTTT. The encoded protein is CASSPLIGQPQHF.

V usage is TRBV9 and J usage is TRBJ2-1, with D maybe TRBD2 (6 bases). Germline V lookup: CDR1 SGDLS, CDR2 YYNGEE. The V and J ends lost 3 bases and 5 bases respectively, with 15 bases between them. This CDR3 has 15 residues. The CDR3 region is CASSEGLPPDNEQFF. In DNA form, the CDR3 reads TGTGCCAGCAGCGAGGGACTTCCCCCGGACAATGAGCAGTTCTTC.

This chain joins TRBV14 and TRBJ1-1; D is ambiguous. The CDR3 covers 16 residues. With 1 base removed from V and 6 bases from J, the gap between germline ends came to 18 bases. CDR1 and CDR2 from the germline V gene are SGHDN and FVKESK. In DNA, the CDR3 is TGTGCCAGCAGCCAAGGGCCCACCCCATCGGCGGCTGAAGCTTTCTTT. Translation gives CASSQGPTPSAAEAFF. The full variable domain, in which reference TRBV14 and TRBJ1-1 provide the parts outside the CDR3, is EAGVTQFPSHSVIEKGQTVTLRCDPISGHDNLYWYRRVMGKEIKFLLHFVKESKQDESGMPNNRFLAERTGGTYSTLKVQPAELEDSGVYFCASSQGPTPSAAEAFFGQGTRLTVV.

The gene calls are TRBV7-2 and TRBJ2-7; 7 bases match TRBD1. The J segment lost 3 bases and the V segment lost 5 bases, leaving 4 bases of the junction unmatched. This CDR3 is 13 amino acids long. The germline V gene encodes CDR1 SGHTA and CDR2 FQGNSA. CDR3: CASSTGQLYEQYF. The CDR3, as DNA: TGTGCCAGCAGCACGGGACAGCTCTACGAGCAGTACTTC.

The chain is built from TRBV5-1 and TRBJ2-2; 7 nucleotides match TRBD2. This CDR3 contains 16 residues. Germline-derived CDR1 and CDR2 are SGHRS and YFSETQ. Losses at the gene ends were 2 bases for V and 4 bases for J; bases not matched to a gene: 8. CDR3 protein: CASSFSGGSGTGELFF. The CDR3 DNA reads TGCGCCAGCAGCTTTTCGGGGGGTTCGGGCACCGGGGAGCTGTTTTTT.

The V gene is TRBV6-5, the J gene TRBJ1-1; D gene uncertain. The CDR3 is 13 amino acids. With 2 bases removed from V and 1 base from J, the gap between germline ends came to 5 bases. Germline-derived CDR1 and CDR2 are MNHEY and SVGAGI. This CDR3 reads CASSYPGNTEAFF. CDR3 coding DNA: TGTGCCAGCAGTTACCCGGGGAACACTGAAGCTTTCTTT.

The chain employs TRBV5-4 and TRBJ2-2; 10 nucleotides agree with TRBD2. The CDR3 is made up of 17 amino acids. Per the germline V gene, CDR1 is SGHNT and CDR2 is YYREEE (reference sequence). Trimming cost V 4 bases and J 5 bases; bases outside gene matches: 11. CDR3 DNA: TGTGCCAGCAGCCTCTTTAGCGGGGGGCCAGGAACCGGGGAGCTGTTTTTT. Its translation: CASSLFSGGPGTGELFF.